This T cell receptor beta chain was recovered during a study of shared clonotypes between healthy human individuals. Splitting of each subset's genomic DNA was done evenly across several immunoSEQ plates. Sequenced by immunoSEQ multiplex PCR; TCRdb stores in-frame clones only, minus some. The sample consists of roughly 2.5 million clones, around 90% of them appearing once. The CDR3 runs to 14 residues. V lost 2 bases to trimming and J lost 7 bases, with 15 bases between them. The germline V gene encodes CDR1 SGHRS and CDR2 YFSETQ. The sample was naive CD4+ T cells sorted from blood. Subset indicated: CD45RA+ positively selected. The V call is TRBV5-1, the J call TRBJ2-5; tentatively, D is TRBD2 (6 bases). The TCR comes from a man aged 18 to 29 in good health. CDR3 amino acids: CASSLPSAKGTQYF. CDR3 DNA: TGCGCCAGCAGCTTACCTAGCGCCAAGGGGACCCAGTACTTC.